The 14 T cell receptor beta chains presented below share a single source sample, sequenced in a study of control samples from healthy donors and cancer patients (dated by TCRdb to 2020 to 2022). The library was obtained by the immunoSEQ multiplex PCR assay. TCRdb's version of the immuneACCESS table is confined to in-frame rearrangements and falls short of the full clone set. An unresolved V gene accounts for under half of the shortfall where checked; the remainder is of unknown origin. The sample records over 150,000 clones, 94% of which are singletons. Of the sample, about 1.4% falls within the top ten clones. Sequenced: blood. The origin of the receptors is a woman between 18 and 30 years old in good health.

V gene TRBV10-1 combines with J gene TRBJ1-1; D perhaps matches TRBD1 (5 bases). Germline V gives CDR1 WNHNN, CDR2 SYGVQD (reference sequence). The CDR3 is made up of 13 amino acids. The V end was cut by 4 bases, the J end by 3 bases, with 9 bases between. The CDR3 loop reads CASSAAGDTEAFF. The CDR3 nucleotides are TGCGCCAGCAGTGCCGCGGGGGACACTGAAGCTTTCTTT.

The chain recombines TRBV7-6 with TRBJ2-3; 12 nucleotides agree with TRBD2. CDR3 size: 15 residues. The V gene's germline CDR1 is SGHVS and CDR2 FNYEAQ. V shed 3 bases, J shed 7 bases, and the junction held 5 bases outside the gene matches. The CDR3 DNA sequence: TGTGCCAGCAGCTTCACTAGCGGGGGGCCAAATACGCAGTATTTT. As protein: CASSFTSGGPNTQYF.

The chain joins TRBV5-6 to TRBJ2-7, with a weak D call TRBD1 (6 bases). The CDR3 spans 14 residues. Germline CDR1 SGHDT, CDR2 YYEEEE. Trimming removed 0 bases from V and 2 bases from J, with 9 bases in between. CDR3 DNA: TGTGCCAGCAGCTTGGGACAGGACGCCTACGAGCAGTACTTC. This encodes CASSLGQDAYEQYF. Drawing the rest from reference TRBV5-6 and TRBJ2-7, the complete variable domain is DAGVTQSPTHLIKTRGQQVTLRCSPKSGHDTVSWYQQALGQGPQFIFQYYEEEERQRGNFPDRFSGHQFPNYSSELNVNALLLGDSALYLCASSLGQDAYEQYFGPGTRLTVT.

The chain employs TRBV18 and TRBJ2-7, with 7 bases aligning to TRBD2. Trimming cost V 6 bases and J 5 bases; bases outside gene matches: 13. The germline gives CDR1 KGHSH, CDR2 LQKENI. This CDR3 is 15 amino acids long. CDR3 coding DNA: TGTGCCAGCTCCCCCTGGGGGGGTTCGGACGACGAGCAGTACTTC. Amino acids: CASSPWGGSDDEQYF.

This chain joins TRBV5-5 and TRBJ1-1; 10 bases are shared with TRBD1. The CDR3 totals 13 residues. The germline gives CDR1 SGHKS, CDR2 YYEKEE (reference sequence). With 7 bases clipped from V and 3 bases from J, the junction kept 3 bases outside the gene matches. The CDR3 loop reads CASEGQGYTEAFF. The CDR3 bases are TGTGCCAGCGAGGGACAGGGGTACACTGAAGCTTTCTTT.

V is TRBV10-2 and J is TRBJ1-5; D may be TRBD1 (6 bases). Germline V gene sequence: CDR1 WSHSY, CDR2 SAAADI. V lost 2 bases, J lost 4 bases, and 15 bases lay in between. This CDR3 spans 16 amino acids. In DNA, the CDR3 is TGCGCCAGCAGTGAGATTAGGGGGGCCCCGAATCAGCCCCAGCATTTT. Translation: CASSEIRGAPNQPQHF.

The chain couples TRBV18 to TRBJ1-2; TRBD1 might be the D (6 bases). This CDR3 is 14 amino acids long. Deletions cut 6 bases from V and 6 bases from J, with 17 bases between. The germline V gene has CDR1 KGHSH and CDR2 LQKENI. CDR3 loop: CASSLGQGIDGYTF. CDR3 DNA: TGTGCCAGCTCCCTGGGGCAGGGGATAGATGGCTACACCTTC.

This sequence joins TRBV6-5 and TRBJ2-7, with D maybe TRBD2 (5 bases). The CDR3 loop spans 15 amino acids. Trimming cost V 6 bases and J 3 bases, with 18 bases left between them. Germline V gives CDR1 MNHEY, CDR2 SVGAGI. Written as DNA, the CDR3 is TGTGCCAGCAGGAAACTAGGAGAACCTATCTACGAGCAGTACTTC. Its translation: CASRKLGEPIYEQYF.

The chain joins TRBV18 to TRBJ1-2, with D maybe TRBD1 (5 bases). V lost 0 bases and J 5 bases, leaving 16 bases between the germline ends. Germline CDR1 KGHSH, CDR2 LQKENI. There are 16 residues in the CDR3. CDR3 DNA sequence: TGTGCCAGCTCACCACCAAATGACAGAAGACTTTATGGCTACACCTTC. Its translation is CASSPPNDRRLYGYTF.

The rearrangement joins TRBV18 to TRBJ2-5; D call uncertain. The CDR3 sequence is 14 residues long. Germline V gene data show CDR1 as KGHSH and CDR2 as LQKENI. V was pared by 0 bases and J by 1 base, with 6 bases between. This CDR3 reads CASSPPPGQETQYF. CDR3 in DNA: TGTGCCAGCTCACCACCCCCGGGCCAAGAGACCCAGTACTTC.

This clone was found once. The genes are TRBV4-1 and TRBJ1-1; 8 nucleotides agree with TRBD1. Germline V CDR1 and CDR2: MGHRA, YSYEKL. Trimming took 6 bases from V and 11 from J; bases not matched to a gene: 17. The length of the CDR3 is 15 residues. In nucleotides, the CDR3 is TGCGCCAGCAGGGATACAGGGGGTAGAATGAAAAACGCTTTCTTT. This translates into CASRDTGGRMKNAFF.

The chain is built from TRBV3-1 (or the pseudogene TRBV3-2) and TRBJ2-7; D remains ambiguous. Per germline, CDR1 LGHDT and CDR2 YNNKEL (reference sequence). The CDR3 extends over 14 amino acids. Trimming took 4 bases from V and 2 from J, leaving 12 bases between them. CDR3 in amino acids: CASSRQTGAYEQYF. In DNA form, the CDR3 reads TGTGCCAGCAGCCGGCAGACTGGAGCCTACGAGCAGTACTTC.

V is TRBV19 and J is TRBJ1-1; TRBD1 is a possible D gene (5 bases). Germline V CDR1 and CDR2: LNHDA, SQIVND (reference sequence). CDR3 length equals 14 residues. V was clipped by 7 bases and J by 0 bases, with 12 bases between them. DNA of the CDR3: TGTGCCAGTACATGGAGGGGAATGAACACTGAAGCTTTCTTT. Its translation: CASTWRGMNTEAFF.

The CDR3, as DNA: TGTGCCAGCAGTCCATCATTGAACACTGAAGCTTTCTTT. It translates to CASSPSLNTEAFF. The rearrangement uses TRBV6-2 or TRBV6-3 and TRBJ1-1; D gene ambiguous. The length of the CDR3 is 13 residues. Germline CDR1 reads MNHEY; CDR2 reads SVGEGT. Deletions cut 5 bases from V and 0 bases from J, with 7 bases between.